This T cell receptor (beta chain) was captured by sequencing in a study of CD8 T cells in ankylosing spondylitis. The V end lost 0 bases, the J end lost 4 bases, and 17 bases lay between the germline ends. CDR1 is SQVTM, CDR2 ANQGSEA, per germline. This CDR3 has 16 residues. Molecular-barcoded quantitative 5'-RACE produced these TCR beta libraries. TCRdb called the 5' RACE reads again in MiXCR, with one record for every CDR3 protein. The sample contains a few hundred thousand distinct CDR3 sequences, under 14% of which appear only once. This clonotype was detected ten times or more. Its antigen is unknown. The study, taken as a whole, reports: The study identified a TCR beta motif of under ten highly homologous variants that appeared characteristic of ankylosing spondylitis blood. Clones tied to disease were said to be significantly enriched in matched ankylosing spondylitis synovial fluid.

The V gene is TRBV29-1, the J gene TRBJ2-3, with a tentative D call TRBD1 (6 bases). The sequence was collected from a female donor with ankylosing spondylitis or in good health (not recorded which). The specimen sequenced was blood, either unsorted or a sorted T cell fraction (not recorded which). The CDR3 nucleotides read TGCAGCGTTGAAGATCGATTACAGGGCCAAGCAGATACGCAGTATTTT. This sequence encodes CSVEDRLQGQADTQYF.